The rows below give T cell receptor beta chains drawn from one sample of a study of blood T cell repertoires in COVID-19. The repertoire was sequenced with immunoSEQ multiplex PCR; TCRdb's copy has only in-frame clones and lacks some. The table has fewer than 200,000 clones, around 88% seen once. Sequencing was performed on PBMCs or T cells enriched from blood (not recorded which). The origin of the receptors is a woman aged 45-65 years in a cohort exposed to, infected with or recovered from COVID-19 (not recorded which). Both conserved end residues are part of each CDR3. D genes are given only for firm matches. Size tells how often a clone was seen (once, few, many) or the class of an expanded clone, and some rows leave it out.

cdr3_aa cdr3_nt d_call j_call clone_size v_call
CATQLERGPSGELFF TGTGCCACCCAGTTGGAGCGGGGGCCGTCCGGGGAGCTGTTTTTT TRBD2 TRBJ2-2 . TRBV2
CASSARGASGMADTQYF TGTGCCAGCAGCGCTAGAGGGGCTAGCGGGATGGCAGATACGCAGTATTTT TRBD2 TRBJ2-3 . TRBV9
CASSPPTEEQFF TGTGCCAGCAGCCCCCCTACAGAGGAGCAGTTCTTC . TRBJ2-1 . TRBV7-2
CASSIGGTGDDYGYTF TGTGCCAGTAGTATAGGGGGGACAGGGGACGACTATGGCTACACCTTC TRBD1 TRBJ1-2 . TRBV19
CASSPASAGQETQYF TGTGCCAGCAGCCCTGCCTCGGCGGGACAAGAGACCCAGTACTTC . TRBJ2-5 few TRBV7-9
CASSHNTGGTGELFF TGTGCCAGCAGCCATAATACAGGGGGCACCGGGGAGCTGTTTTTT TRBD1 TRBJ2-2 once TRBV27
CASSFGLEGETQYF TGCGCCAGCAGCTTCGGACTGGAGGGGGAGACCCAGTACTTC . TRBJ2-5 once TRBV5-1
CASSRLAGGLNTGELFF TGTGCCAGTTCAAGACTAGCGGGAGGGCTGAACACCGGGGAGCTGTTTTTT TRBD2 TRBJ2-2 . TRBV19
CASSRASGGSSTDTQYF TGTGCCAGCAGTAGGGCTAGCGGGGGTTCTAGCACAGATACGCAGTATTTT TRBD2 TRBJ2-3 once TRBV6-2/TRBV6-3
CASFPVLSDSGELFF TGTGCCAGTTTTCCGGTGCTCTCGGACTCCGGGGAGCTGTTTTTT . TRBJ2-2 . TRBV19
CASSLWPSGSKNEQFF TGTGCCAGCAGCTTATGGCCTAGCGGGAGTAAGAATGAGCAGTTCTTC TRBD2 TRBJ2-1 . TRBV7-2
CASSRRQTYNEQFF TGTGCCAGCAGTAGGCGACAGACCTACAATGAGCAGTTCTTC . TRBJ2-1 few TRBV2
CASIAGGNTGELFF TGTGCCAGCATAGCGGGGGGGAATACCGGGGAGCTGTTTTTT TRBD2 TRBJ2-2 . TRBV2
CASSVTSTDTQYF TGTGCCAGCAGCGTAACTAGCACAGATACGCAGTATTTT . TRBJ2-3 . TRBV9
CASSLDLPGQGTNEQFF TGTGCCAGCAGCTTAGATTTACCGGGACAGGGTACGAATGAGCAGTTCTTC TRBD1 TRBJ2-1 . TRBV11-3